This TCR beta chain was captured in a study of T cells after yellow fever vaccination. In the study overall: By means of CD3, CD45RA, CCR7 and CD95, the EM, EMRA, CM and Tscm memory subsets were sorted.

Many counts were recorded for this clonotype. By 5'RACE template switching, TCR cDNA was produced, with a universal primer site and UMIs added in the process. TCRdb passed the 5' RACE reads through MiXCR, listing each CDR3 protein once. The repertoire includes 50,000 to 60,000 distinct CDR3 sequences, approximately 6% of them detected once, and around a third sits in the top ten. General observations from the study: The CD4 compartment and the CD8 compartment contained a small share of clonotypes in common.

Germline-derived CDR1 and CDR2 are LNHNV and YYDKDF (reference sequence). The CDR3 is made up of 14 amino acids. J gave up 6 bases and V 5 bases, and 10 bases lay outside the gene matches. V usage is TRBV15 and J usage is TRBJ2-7; 7 bases agree with TRBD2. This receptor was identified in a man aged 18 to 29 who received the YFV17D yellow fever vaccine. The material was PBMCs, either bulk or a sorted T-cell subset (CD4+, CD8+, memory, or dextramer-sorted; not recorded which), obtained on the day of the yellow fever booster vaccination. The CDR3 coding sequence is TGTGCCACCAGCGGGAGGGATGAGGGATCCGAGCAGTACTTC. Its translation is CATSGRDEGSEQYF.